This is a list of T cell receptor beta chains from one sample in a study of blood T cell repertoires in COVID-19. Clones were sequenced by immunoSEQ multiplex PCR, and TCRdb holds only the in-frame ones, with some missing. Of approximately 130,000 clones listed, roughly four fifths are singletons. Sequenced input: peripheral blood. These receptors all stem from a human donor in a cohort sampled during active COVID-19. CDR3s include the opening cysteine and the closing phenylalanine or tryptophan. D genes are given only for firm matches. Size values are once, few and many counts, or a class for expanded clones, and some rows have none.

D gene	V gene	clone size	J gene	CDR3 DNA	CDR3 protein
TRBD2	TRBV2	NA	TRBJ2-2	TGTGCCAGCAGTCTGACTAGCGGGGGGCGAACAGGGCACACCGGGGAGCTGTTTTTT	CASSLTSGGRTGHTGELFF
NA	TRBV5-4	NA	TRBJ2-3	TGTGCCGCCGGGGTGGGCAGATTCACAGATACGCAGTATTTT	CAAGVGRFTDTQYF
NA	TRBV19	once	TRBJ2-7	TGTGCCAGTAGAATTTCCAGGGGCGCGGGCTACGAGCAGTACTTC	CASRISRGAGYEQYF
NA	TRBV6-2/TRBV6-3	NA	TRBJ1-2	TGTGCCAGCAGTTACGGTCCAGGTTCCAACTATGGCTACACCTTC	CASSYGPGSNYGYTF
TRBD1	TRBV7-6	NA	TRBJ1-2	TGTGCCAGCAGCGAGACAGGGGGCTCAACCTATGGCTACACCTTC	CASSETGGSTYGYTF
NA	TRBV5-8	NA	TRBJ1-5	TGTGCCAGCAGCTTGGCCCAGGGGACGTTCCCCAATCAGCCCCAGCATTTT	CASSLAQGTFPNQPQHF
NA	TRBV7-2	NA	TRBJ2-3	TGTGCCAGCAGCTTAGGAGGAGGAGGGGATACGCAGTATTTT	CASSLGGGGDTQYF
NA	TRBV7-2	NA	TRBJ2-7	TGTGCCAGCAGCTTAGGCAGGGTCGGTTTTTCCTACGAGCAGTACTTC	CASSLGRVGFSYEQYF
NA	TRBV7-9	NA	TRBJ2-5	TGTGCCAGCAGCTTATCACCGGGTGCGGGAGAGACCCAGTACTTC	CASSLSPGAGETQYF
NA	TRBV28	NA	TRBJ2-1	TGTGCCAGCAGTTTATTCGACACTCCTACAAGGAATGAGCAGTTCTTC	CASSLFDTPTRNEQFF